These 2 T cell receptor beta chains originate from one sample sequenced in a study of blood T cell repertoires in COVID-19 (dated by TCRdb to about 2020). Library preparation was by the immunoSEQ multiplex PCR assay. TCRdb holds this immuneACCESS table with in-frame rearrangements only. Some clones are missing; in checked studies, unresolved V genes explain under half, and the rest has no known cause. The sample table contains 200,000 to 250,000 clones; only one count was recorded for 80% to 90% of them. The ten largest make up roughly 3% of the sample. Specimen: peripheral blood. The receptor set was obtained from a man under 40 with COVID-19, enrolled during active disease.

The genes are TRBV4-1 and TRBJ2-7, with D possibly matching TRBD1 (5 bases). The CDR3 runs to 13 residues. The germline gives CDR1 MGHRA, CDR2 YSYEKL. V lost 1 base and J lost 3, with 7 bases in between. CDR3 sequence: CASSQGQLYEQYF. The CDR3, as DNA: TGCGCCAGCAGCCAAGGACAGCTCTACGAGCAGTACTTC.

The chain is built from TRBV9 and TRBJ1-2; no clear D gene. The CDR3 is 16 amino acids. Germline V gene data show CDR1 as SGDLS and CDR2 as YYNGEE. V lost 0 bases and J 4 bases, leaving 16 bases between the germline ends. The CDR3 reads CASSVDSGSYLYGYTF. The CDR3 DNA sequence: TGTGCCAGCAGCGTAGATTCGGGGTCCTATCTCTATGGCTACACCTTC.